A single T cell receptor (beta chain) is shown here with its context. Its antigen is currently unknown. The sample is drawn from a study of T cell responses to AZD1222 COVID-19 vaccine. At the level of the study: Second doses at about 4 or about 12 weeks were pooled. Study results and limitations: Compared with day 0, the breadth and depth of the Spike-specific TCR repertoire rose significantly after two doses of AZD1222.

The CDR3 has 13 amino acids. The germline CDR1 and CDR2 sequences are GTSNPN and SVGIG (reference sequence). Trimming removed 3 bases from V and 9 bases from J, with 15 bases in between. Using immunoSEQ multiplex PCR, the repertoire was profiled, and TCRdb retains in-frame clones only, with some absent. Of 150,000 to 200,000 clones listed, roughly 93% are singletons. This TCR came from an adult in good health. V usage is TRBV30 and J usage is TRBJ2-1; no definite D call. Sequencing used peripheral blood, obtained on day 0 of AZD1222 vaccination. CDR3 sequence (DNA): TGTGCCTGGAGGGAACCACCTACGGCTGAGCAGTTCTTC. Translated, it gives CAWREPPTAEQFF.